These T cell receptor beta chains were read from a single sample in a study of T-cell reconstitution after alpha-beta-depleted transplantation in children. In TCRdb, the PCR reads were re-called with MiXCR into one record per CDR3 protein. The repertoire holds a few hundred thousand distinct CDR3 sequences, with about 8.8% as singletons. The source was PBMCs from the stem cell graft donor, collected from the stem cell graft. These receptors originate from a human donor who donated a stem cell graft to a child with SCID. CDR3s include the opening cysteine and the closing phenylalanine or tryptophan. Fields, in order: clone size, V gene, D gene, CDR3 protein. A D gene is named only where the DNA matches it firmly. Clone size is given for some rows only: seen once, a few or many times, or a class if the clone is expanded.

>many|TRBV7-2|-
CASSLGDGPYEQYF
>many|TRBV12-3/TRBV12-4|-
CASSKILLEAFF
>many|TRBV20-1|TRBD2
CSARRGDSYEQYF
>many|TRBV5-1|-
CASSLAGQTNQPQHF
>-|TRBV5-1|-
CASSLLRGKARTFF
>many|TRBV25-1|-
CASSDRPPGATNEKLFF
>once|TRBV5-1|-
CASSLGGTPSNTEAFF
>-|TRBV10-3|-
CATLTAPVVGEQYF
>many|TRBV20-1|-
CSARDSGGSQPQHF
>-|TRBV6-1|-
CASSRNGGPKYNEQFF
>-|TRBV4-1|-
CASSRLASKFSSRNTIYF
>-|TRBV10-2|TRBD2
CASRKGLAGGNEQFF
>few|TRBV5-1|TRBD2
CASSPTGGVGKNIQYF
>many|TRBV4-1|TRBD1
CASSHASWTGGGRNTEAFF
>few|TRBV7-2|TRBD2
CASSPRLAGPPYNEQFF
>few|TRBV27|-
CASRSLGSETQYF
>many|TRBV7-2|-
CASSLLGSDTEAFF
>many|TRBV5-1|-
CASSLSIRDNYGYTF
>many|TRBV19|-
CATRQSWGNTEAFF
>few|TRBV2|TRBD2
CASRGSGRSSYEQYF
>many|TRBV10-3|-
CAISAVGDTQYF
>many|TRBV5-6|-
CASAEGSSRYEQYF
>many|TRBV20-1|-
CSANGGPYNEQFF
>many|TRBV5-1|-
CASSLGGRNSGNTIYF
>many|TRBV12-3/TRBV12-4|TRBD1
CASSRQGRDEKLFF
>few|TRBV2|TRBD1
CASSDGTGPYEQYF
>many|TRBV5-1|TRBD1
CASSLDGQGGTEAFF
>many|TRBV12-3/TRBV12-4|TRBD2
CASSLSSGGVGSYNEQFF
>many|TRBV5-1|-
CASSLQGTSTGELFF
>many|TRBV18|TRBD1
CASSHGTGEAFF
>many|TRBV12-3/TRBV12-4|TRBD1
CASRDTSILGQGSNTGELFF
>few|TRBV7-9|-
CASSLGRGVSDSYEQYF
>many|TRBV6-1|TRBD2
CASSRGGSSYEQYF
>many|TRBV5-4|-
CASSLGANWDEQYF
>-|TRBV10-3|TRBD2
CAISLTSGGASTDTQYF
>-|TRBV2|-
CASSEVGSPEQYF